Below, 5 T cell receptor beta chains from the same sample are listed, as sequenced in a study of OX40 agonist ivuxolimab in advanced cancers. The library was built by means of the immunoSEQ multiplex PCR assay. TCRdb obtained this table from immuneACCESS and retained in-frame rearrangements with V and J assigned. These tables miss some clones; where compared with another copy, unresolved V genes account for less than half of the shortfall, and the remainder is unexplained. For this sample there are about 100,000 clones; 94% appear just once. The biggest ten clones account for around 2.8% of the sample. Material: CD4+ or CD8+ T cells sorted from blood, obtained in a trial of the OX40 agonist ivuxolimab. The receptors here all came from an adult with an advanced solid tumor such as melanoma, head and neck, liver or kidney cancer.

J is TRBJ1-3 and V is TRBV5-8; no reliable D call. Germline V gene sequence: CDR1 SGHTS, CDR2 YDEGEE. The V end lost 4 bases, the J end lost 0 bases, and 14 bases lay between the germline ends. The CDR3 is made up of 16 amino acids. CDR3 sequence: CASSGGVKLSGNTIYF. The DNA for the CDR3 is TGTGCCAGCAGCGGTGGGGTAAAACTCTCTGGAAACACCATATATTTT.

The genes are TRBV19 and TRBJ1-1; D is possibly TRBD1 (5 bases). The CDR3 sequence is 14 residues long. V lost 4 bases, J lost 3 bases, and 12 bases lay in between. Germline loops: CDR1 LNHDA, CDR2 SQIVND (reference sequence). The CDR3: CASSTDPGHTEAFF. DNA for the CDR3: TGTGCCAGTAGTACCGATCCGGGACACACTGAAGCTTTCTTT.

The CDR3 DNA is TGCAGCGTTGAATCGGCGGGAGAGGGCTACGAGCAGTACTTC. This codes for CSVESAGEGYEQYF. The chain is built from TRBV29-1 and TRBJ2-7; 7 bases agree with TRBD2. V lost 2 bases to trimming and J lost 3 bases; unmatched junction nucleotides: 7. The CDR3 spans 14 residues. The germline V gene has CDR1 SQVTM and CDR2 ANQGSEA.

The chain carries TRBV12-1 and TRBJ2-2; TRBD2 is the table's D call and was not checked against the DNA. TRBV12-1 is marked as a pseudogene. The CDR3 has 15 amino acids. For the CDR3, the DNA is TGTGCCAGCAGCCCGGATAGCGGGGGCACCGGGGAGCTGTTTTTT. Residues: CASSPDSGGTGELFF.

Only a few counts were recorded for this clone. The V call is TRBV5-6, the J call TRBJ1-1; D unresolved. CDR3 size: 11 residues. The ends were cut back, 1 base at V and 5 bases at J, with 3 bases in the middle. The V gene's germline CDR1 is SGHDT and CDR2 YYEEEE. The CDR3 spells CASSLRTEAFF. The CDR3 DNA follows: TGTGCCAGCAGCTTGAGGACTGAAGCTTTCTTT.